This is a list of T cell receptor beta chains from one sample in a study of shared clonotypes between healthy human individuals. Data came from immunoSEQ multiplex PCR; TCRdb stores just in-frame clones and leaves some out. Of about 230,000 clones detected, 60% to 80% appear once; the ten largest clones hold 11%. The sample taken for sequencing was memory CD4+ T cells sorted from blood. The receptor set was obtained from a young man in good health. The CDR3 runs from the conserved cysteine through the conserved F or W. The order of the fields is clone size, V gene, D gene, J gene, CDR3 protein, CDR3 DNA. A D gene is named only where the DNA matches it firmly. Only part of the rows carry a size: once, few, many, or a class if the clone is expanded.

abundance: .; v_gene: TRBV11-2; d_gene: .; j_gene: TRBJ2-1; CDR3aa: CASSSQRASSYNEQFF; CDR3nt: TGTGCCAGCAGCTCACAGAGGGCGAGCTCCTACAATGAGCAGTTCTTC
abundance: .; v_gene: TRBV28; d_gene: TRBD2; j_gene: TRBJ2-7; CDR3aa: CASSPGGAGGPGEQYF; CDR3nt: TGTGCCAGCAGTCCCGGCGGTGCGGGAGGGCCGGGGGAGCAGTACTTC
abundance: once; v_gene: TRBV19; d_gene: .; j_gene: TRBJ1-5; CDR3aa: CASSIGRTGISNQPQHF; CDR3nt: TGTGCCAGTAGTATAGGACGGACTGGTATTAGCAATCAGCCCCAGCATTTT
abundance: .; v_gene: TRBV6-1; d_gene: .; j_gene: TRBJ2-1; CDR3aa: CASSERTEQFF; CDR3nt: TGTGCCAGCAGTGAAAGGACTGAGCAGTTCTTC
abundance: .; v_gene: TRBV4-1; d_gene: TRBD1; j_gene: TRBJ1-3; CDR3aa: CASSQVAGGSGNTIYF; CDR3nt: TGCGCCAGCAGCCAAGTAGCAGGGGGCTCTGGAAACACCATATATTTT
abundance: .; v_gene: TRBV6-1; d_gene: .; j_gene: TRBJ2-3; CDR3aa: CASSLAASTDTQYF; CDR3nt: TGTGCCAGCAGTTTAGCAGCTAGCACAGATACGCAGTATTTT
abundance: .; v_gene: TRBV14; d_gene: TRBD2; j_gene: TRBJ2-3; CDR3aa: CASRGVPLAGVTDTQYF; CDR3nt: TGTGCCAGCAGAGGGGTTCCGCTAGCGGGAGTTACAGATACGCAGTATTTT
abundance: .; v_gene: TRBV2; d_gene: .; j_gene: TRBJ2-3; CDR3aa: CASSRGATDTQYF; CDR3nt: TGTGCCAGCAGTCGGGGGGCCACGGATACGCAGTATTTT
abundance: .; v_gene: TRBV28; d_gene: .; j_gene: TRBJ1-2; CDR3aa: CASSLLGGRWGYGYTF; CDR3nt: TGTGCCAGCAGTTTATTAGGGGGAAGATGGGGTTATGGCTACACCTTC
abundance: .; v_gene: TRBV18; d_gene: .; j_gene: TRBJ2-7; CDR3aa: CASSPVAGEQYF; CDR3nt: TGTGCCAGCTCACCAGTGGCGGGAGAGCAGTACTTC